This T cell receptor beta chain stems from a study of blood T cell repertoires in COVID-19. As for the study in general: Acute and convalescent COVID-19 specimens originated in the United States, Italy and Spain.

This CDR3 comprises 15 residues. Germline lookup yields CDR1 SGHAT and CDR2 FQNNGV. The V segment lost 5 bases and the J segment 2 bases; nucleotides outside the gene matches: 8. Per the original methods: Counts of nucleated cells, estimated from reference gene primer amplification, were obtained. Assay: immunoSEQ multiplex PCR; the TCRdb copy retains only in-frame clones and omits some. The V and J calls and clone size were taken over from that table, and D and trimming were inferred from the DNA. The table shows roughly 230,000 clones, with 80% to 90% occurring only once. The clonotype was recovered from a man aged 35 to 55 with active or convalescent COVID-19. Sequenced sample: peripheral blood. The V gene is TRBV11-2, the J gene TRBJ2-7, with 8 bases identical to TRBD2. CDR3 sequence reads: CASSKIAGSTYEQYF. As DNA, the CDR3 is TGTGCCAGCAGCAAGATAGCGGGGTCGACCTACGAGCAGTACTTC.